These T cell receptor beta chains were read from a single sample in a study of identical twins. TCRdb fed the 5' RACE reads into MiXCR, producing one record per CDR3 protein. The data show about 190,000 distinct CDR3 sequences, with 15% seen just once and 35% to 45% held by the top ten. This same sample was also taken into another study, of T cells expressing NK-cell markers.

Sequencing used CD8+ T cells sorted from blood. These receptors were obtained from a woman between 18 and 29 years old in good health. CDR3s include the opening cysteine and the closing phenylalanine or tryptophan. The D gene is left open where the match is weak. Rows give clone size only sometimes, using once, few, many, or a class for an expanded clone.

>TRBV19|.|TRBD2|TRBJ2-7|12
TGTGCCAGTAGTCCCGGAAGGGAGGGGTTGTACTTC
CASSPGREGLYF
>TRBV19|.|.|TRBJ2-2|16
TGTGCCAGTACTACTCCCGAGACAGGGAACACCGGGGAGCTGTTTTTT
CASTTPETGNTGELFF
>TRBV29-1|.|.|TRBJ2-7|14
TGCAGCGTTGAAGATATATCCGGAACCTACGAGCAGTACTTC
CSVEDISGTYEQYF
>TRBV20-1|.|.|TRBJ2-7|12
TGCAGTGCTAGAACCCGGGACTACGAGCAGTACTTC
CSARTRDYEQYF
>TRBV5-6|few|.|TRBJ1-5|14
TGTGCCAGCAGCGCGAGACAGGGCAATCAGCCCCAGCATTTT
CASSARQGNQPQHF
>TRBV15|.|TRBD1|TRBJ2-7|15
TGTGCCACCAGCATCCGGGACAGGGGGACCTACGAGCAGTACTTC
CATSIRDRGTYEQYF
>TRBV9|.|.|TRBJ2-1|14
TGTGCCAGCAGCGCAGGTTCTACCACCAATGAGCAGTTCTTC
CASSAGSTTNEQFF
>TRBV4-1|few|.|TRBJ2-7|14
TGCGCCAGCAGCCGTCGGGACATCAACTACGAGCAGTACTTC
CASSRRDINYEQYF
>TRBV7-6|.|TRBD2|TRBJ2-5|13
TGTGCCAGCAGCATAGCGGGATGGGAGACCCAGTACTTC
CASSIAGWETQYF
>TRBV10-1|.|TRBD2|TRBJ2-1|15
TGCGCCAGCAGTACTATTAGCGGGGCCTACAATGAGCAGTTCTTC
CASSTISGAYNEQFF
>TRBV9|few|.|TRBJ2-3|14
TGTGCCAGCAGCGTAGAGACCGAAGGAGATACGCAGTATTTT
CASSVETEGDTQYF
>TRBV29-1|.|TRBD2|TRBJ2-7|14
TGCAGCGGACGACTAGCGGGCGCACCCTACGAGCAGTACTTC
CSGRLAGAPYEQYF
>TRBV29-1|.|.|TRBJ1-1|14
TGCAGCGTTGAAGCGGGCGCGGGAGGGACTGAAGCTTTCTTT
CSVEAGAGGTEAFF
>TRBV20-1|.|.|TRBJ1-2|10
TGCAGTGCTACGCCAGGCTACTACCCCTTC
CSATPGYYPF
>TRBV7-2|.|TRBD2|TRBJ2-7|13
TGTGCCACATTTAGCGGGAGCTCCTACGAGCAGTACTTC
CATFSGSSYEQYF
>TRBV12-3/TRBV12-4|few|.|TRBJ1-1|15
TGTGCCAGCAGTTTAGGCAGGGAAAGGGGCACTGAAGCTTTCTTT
CASSLGRERGTEAFF
>TRBV19|few|.|TRBJ2-1|14
TGTGCCAGTAGTTTGGAGGGCCTACCTAATGAGCAGTTCTTC
CASSLEGLPNEQFF
>TRBV4-1|.|TRBD2|TRBJ2-5|16
TGCGCCAGCAGCTTTCGGACTAGCGGGCCGCAAGAGACCCAGTACTTC
CASSFRTSGPQETQYF
>TRBV11-2|.|.|TRBJ1-1|17
TGTGCCAGCAGCTTAGGGCGATGGGGCAGAGAGAACACTGAAGCTTTCTTT
CASSLGRWGRENTEAFF
>TRBV7-9|.|.|TRBJ2-3|13
TGTGCCACCCTTGGGGTAGGGTTAGATACGCAGTATTTT
CATLGVGLDTQYF
>TRBV7-9|few|.|TRBJ1-1|14
TGTGCCAGCAATCGACAGCCTCAGAACACTGAAGCTTTCTTT
CASNRQPQNTEAFF
>TRBV27|.|TRBD1|TRBJ2-5|12
TGTGCCACCAGGACAGGGAGAGAGACCCAGTACTTC
CATRTGRETQYF
>TRBV13|.|.|TRBJ2-1|15
TGTGCCAGCAGCTTAGAGACCCTTAGAGGCAAAGAGCAGTTCTTC
CASSLETLRGKEQFF
>TRBV13|.|TRBD2|TRBJ2-5|16
TGTGCCAGCAGCCCAACCGGGACTAGCGCCCGAGAGACCCAGTACTTC
CASSPTGTSARETQYF
>TRBV4-1|few|.|TRBJ2-2|16
TGCGCCAGCAGCCAAGTGGGGCTAAGGGGGGCCGGGGAGCTGTTTTTT
CASSQVGLRGAGELFF
>TRBV4-3|.|TRBD2|TRBJ2-1|16
TGCGCCAGCAGCCAAAGTTTGGCGGGAGGGCGAAATGAGCAGTTCTTC
CASSQSLAGGRNEQFF
>TRBV20-1|few|.|TRBJ2-1|17
TGCAGTGCTAGCTCCCCAGGGACCATAGGTCCTACGGATGAGCAGTTCTTC
CSASSPGTIGPTDEQFF
>TRBV11-2|.|TRBD2|TRBJ2-5|15
TGTGCCAGCAGCAAACTAGCGGGGCGCCAAGAGACCCAGTACTTC
CASSKLAGRQETQYF
>TRBV20-1|few|.|TRBJ2-3|14
TGCAGTGCTACCGAAATATTAGAGGCAGATACGCAGTATTTT
CSATEILEADTQYF
>TRBV12-3/TRBV12-4|.|TRBD1|TRBJ2-6|16
TGTGCCAGCAGGCCTGACAGGGCGACTGGGGCCAACGTCCTGACTTTC
CASRPDRATGANVLTF
>TRBV7-2|few|.|TRBJ2-7|12
TGTGCCAGCAGCTTTACGGACTACGAGCAGTACTTC
CASSFTDYEQYF
>TRBV12-3/TRBV12-4|.|.|TRBJ1-1|13
TGTGCCAGCAGTTGGACACTGAACACTGAAGCTTTCTTT
CASSWTLNTEAFF
>TRBV27|.|.|TRBJ2-6|17
TGTGCCAGCAGTTTATGGGGGGGGGCAGGAGGGGCCAACGTCCTGACTTTC
CASSLWGGAGGANVLTF
>TRBV7-8|.|.|TRBJ2-7|14
TGTGCCAGCAGCTTAGACGCAGCGATCTACGAGCAGTACTTC
CASSLDAAIYEQYF
>TRBV21-1|.|.|TRBJ2-1|17
TGTGCCAGCAGCAAAGAGAGGCCCTCGAGCTCCTACAATGAGCAGTTCTTC
CASSKERPSSSYNEQFF
>TRBV20-1|few|.|TRBJ2-7|13
TGCAGTGCCCCCCTTGGTCTTTCCTACGAGCAGTACTTC
CSAPLGLSYEQYF
>TRBV9|few|.|TRBJ1-1|12
TGTGCCAGCAAGGGACCCAACACTGAAGCTTTCTTT
CASKGPNTEAFF
>TRBV5-1|many|TRBD1|TRBJ2-7|15
TGCGCCAGCAGCTTGGCCGGGACAGGGGCCTACGAGCAGTACTTC
CASSLAGTGAYEQYF
>TRBV25-1|once|.|TRBJ1-1|13
TGTGCCAGGAGCCCCGGGGTGGTCCCTGAAGCTTTCTTT
CARSPGVVPEAFF
>TRBV29-1|few|TRBD1|TRBJ2-7|13
TGCAGCGTGGCCGGGACAGATTCCTACGAGCAGTACTTC
CSVAGTDSYEQYF
>TRBV14|.|.|TRBJ1-1|16
TGTGCCAGCAGCCAAGATTCACCAGGGCGGGGGACTGAAGCTTTCTTT
CASSQDSPGRGTEAFF
>TRBV3-1|few|TRBD1|TRBJ1-4|15
TGTGCCAGCAGCCAGTCGGGACAGAGAAATGAAAAACTGTTTTTT
CASSQSGQRNEKLFF
>TRBV15|few|.|TRBJ1-1|16
TGTGCCACCAGCAGAGATCGGGGCAGGATGGGCACTGAAGCTTTCTTT
CATSRDRGRMGTEAFF
>TRBV7-8|many|.|TRBJ1-1|13
TGTGCCAGCAGCTCAATAGGTAATCCTGAAGCTTTCTTT
CASSSIGNPEAFF
>TRBV6-6|.|.|TRBJ2-1|12
TGTGCCAGCACGGGACCACTCAATGAGCAGTTCTTC
CASTGPLNEQFF
>TRBV25-1|many|.|TRBJ2-7|12
TGTGCCAGCAGTGATGGGGGCTACGAGCAGTACTTC
CASSDGGYEQYF
>TRBV4-1|.|.|TRBJ1-6|15
TGCGCCAGCAGCCAAGAATTGGACCTGTATTCACCCCTCCACTTT
CASSQELDLYSPLHF
>TRBV9|.|.|TRBJ1-3|18
TGTGCCAGCAGCGTAGGTGGACATCCTACCTTCTCTGGAAACACCATATATTTT
CASSVGGHPTFSGNTIYF
>TRBV14|.|.|TRBJ2-5|15
TGTGCCAGCAGCCCAGCCGGGGTTAATAGAGAGACCCAGTACTTC
CASSPAGVNRETQYF
>TRBV14|.|TRBD1|TRBJ2-5|16
TGTGCCAGCAGCCAAGACAGGGGGCTAGGAGGAGAGACCCAGTACTTC
CASSQDRGLGGETQYF
>TRBV7-9|few|TRBD2|TRBJ2-5|17
TGTGCCAGCAGCTTAGCGTTGGGACTAGCGGGAGAAGAGACCCAGTACTTC
CASSLALGLAGEETQYF
>TRBV5-1|.|.|TRBJ2-1|17
TGCGCCAGCAGCCCTACAGTTGGTGGGGCCTCCTACAATGAGCAGTTCTTC
CASSPTVGGASYNEQFF
>TRBV3-1|.|.|TRBJ1-1|12
TGTGCCAGCGCTCGGGGCCGAACTGAAGCTTTCTTT
CASARGRTEAFF
>TRBV10-1|few|TRBD1|TRBJ1-1|14
TGCGCCAGCAGTGAGTCTACAGGGGACACTGAAGCTTTCTTT
CASSESTGDTEAFF
>TRBV7-2|few|.|TRBJ2-3|16
TGTGCCAGCAGCCTACCTCCCAAAGCCTACACAGATACGCAGTATTTT
CASSLPPKAYTDTQYF